The 22 T cell receptor beta chains presented below share a single source sample, sequenced in a study of shared T cell receptors in the human thymus (TCRdb year 2021). The protocol used for the library was the immunoSEQ multiplex PCR assay. The immuneACCESS repertoire file appears here via TCRdb, limited to in-frame rearrangements. These files lack a portion of the clones; in checked studies, under half of the deficit traces to unresolved V genes, and the cause of the others is not known. For this sample the table gives roughly 410,000 clones, of which just under 95% were detected only once. The ten largest clones capture about 0.02% of the sample. Sequencing used thymocytes. These receptors originate from a human donor.

The sample holds a few counts of this clone. The chain couples TRBV28 to TRBJ2-1; D may be TRBD2 (6 bases). This CDR3 contains 11 residues. Looked up from germline, CDR1 is MDHEN and CDR2 is SYDVKM. The V end lost 8 bases, the J end lost 8 bases, and 10 bases lay between the germline ends. This CDR3 is CASLGGDEQFF. The CDR3 DNA reads as TGTGCCAGCTTGGGGGGAGATGAGCAGTTCTTC.

With respect to this clone: Different DNA sequences within this sample yield the same CDR3. The CDR3 nucleotides read TGTGCCAGTAGCAGCGGGACCGGGACAGATACGCAGTATTTT. Amino acids: CASSSGTGTDTQYF. The V and J genes are TRBV19 and TRBJ2-3; 7 bases fit TRBD2. The CDR3 sequence is 14 residues long. The germline V gene has CDR1 LNHDA and CDR2 SQIVND (reference sequence). V lost 6 bases and J lost 3; bases outside the gene matches: 6.

This chain links TRBV7-6 with TRBJ2-2, with D maybe TRBD1 (7 bases). This CDR3 spans 16 amino acids. Germline lookup yields CDR1 SGHVS and CDR2 FNYEAQ. Trimming took off 5 bases at V and 4 bases at J, with 17 bases between the two ends. DNA for the CDR3: TGTGCCAGCAGCCTCAGGGGGGACAGAGGCACCGGGGAGCTGTTTTTT. Translating it yields CASSLRGDRGTGELFF.

The rearrangement joins TRBV20-1 to TRBJ2-1; D ambiguous. This CDR3 is 11 amino acids long. Trimming removed 6 bases from V and 9 bases from J, with 12 bases in between. Germline V gene data show CDR1 as DFQATT and CDR2 as SNEGSKA (reference sequence). The CDR3 loop is CSANTVGEQFF. CDR3 nucleotide sequence: TGCAGTGCCAACACAGTGGGTGAGCAGTTCTTC.

The V and J genes are TRBV29-1 and TRBJ2-5; D possibly uses TRBD1 or TRBD2 (5 bases each). The end of the DNA fits TRBJ2-7 better, so the J call may be wrong. CDR1 SQVTM and CDR2 ANQGSEA come from the germline V gene. The CDR3 sequence is 12 residues long. The CDR3 bases are TGCAGCGCCCTGACTGGGGGCTACGAGCAGTACTTC. It translates to CSALTGGYEQYF.

This rearrangement joins TRBV7-3 to TRBJ1-5, with D maybe TRBD1 (5 bases). This CDR3 comprises 13 residues. Per germline, CDR1 SGHTA and CDR2 FQGTGA. The V and J ends lost 2 bases and 4 bases respectively, with 6 bases between them. CDR3 loop: CASSLRGNQPQHF. The CDR3 bases are TGTGCCAGCAGCTTACGGGGGAATCAGCCCCAGCATTTT.

The chain combines TRBV5-6 with TRBJ1-2; D possibly corresponds to TRBD1 (5 bases). Germline V gene lookup returns CDR1 SGHDT and CDR2 YYEEEE. This CDR3 is 15 amino acids long. V was clipped by 2 bases and J by 4 bases, with 15 bases between them. CDR3: CASSFDSNFGYGYTF. The CDR3 bases are TGTGCCAGCAGCTTTGACAGTAACTTCGGCTATGGCTACACCTTC.

CDR3 loop: CASSQGVRQGAGTEAFF. CDR3 DNA sequence: TGCGCCAGCAGCCAAGGGGTCAGACAGGGGGCCGGCACTGAAGCTTTCTTT. The chain is built from TRBV4-1 and TRBJ1-1, with 10 bases identical to TRBD1. Germline V gives CDR1 MGHRA, CDR2 YSYEKL. This CDR3 contains 17 residues. Trimming removed 1 base from V and 4 bases from J; junction bases left unmatched: 9.

This sequence joins TRBV13 and TRBJ1-1, with D perhaps matching TRBD1 (5 bases). Germline V gene data show CDR1 as PRHDT and CDR2 as FYEKMQ (reference sequence). The V and J ends lost 7 bases and 1 base respectively, with 31 bases between them. This CDR3 is 20 amino acids long. CDR3 in amino acids: CASKGLGTSVGPVPNTEAFF. The CDR3 DNA follows: TGTGCCAGCAAGGGTCTGGGGACCTCGGTAGGCCCGGTTCCGAACACTGAAGCTTTCTTT.

The gene calls are TRBV27 and TRBJ2-5; 7 bases line up with TRBD2. This CDR3 has 15 amino acids. The germline gives CDR1 MNHEY, CDR2 SMNVEV (reference sequence). V was pared by 0 bases and J by 5 bases, with 6 bases of the junction left unmatched. CDR3 protein: CASSLSGTKYETQYF. CDR3 bases: TGTGCCAGCAGTTTATCCGGGACTAAATATGAGACCCAGTACTTC.

The J gene is TRBJ1-2, the V gene TRBV28; D might be TRBD1 (6 bases). Looked up from germline, CDR1 is MDHEN and CDR2 is SYDVKM. V was pared by 6 bases and J by 6 bases, with 14 bases between. This CDR3 comprises 13 residues. The CDR3 loop reads CASSRGTSNGYTF. CDR3 coding DNA: TGTGCCAGCAGCCGGGGGACATCCAATGGCTACACCTTC.

The chain recombines TRBV27 with TRBJ2-3, with TRBD2 identical over 13 bases. Looked up from germline, CDR1 is MNHEY and CDR2 is SMNVEV (reference sequence). With 5 bases clipped from V and 4 bases from J, the junction kept 12 bases outside the gene matches. The CDR3 loop spans 18 amino acids. For the CDR3, the DNA is TGTGCCAGCAGTCCGTTACTAGCGGGAGGGCCGAATGCAGATACGCAGTATTTT. This translates into CASSPLLAGGPNADTQYF.

This chain links TRBV6-5 with TRBJ2-1; D is undetermined. The germline V gene encodes CDR1 MNHEY and CDR2 SVGAGI. Between the trimmed V and J ends, which lost 4 bases and 8 bases, there was a span of 18 bases. The CDR3 covers 15 residues. The CDR3 loop reads CASSSLPLSVYEQFF. In DNA form, the CDR3 reads TGTGCCAGCAGTTCCCTGCCCCTAAGTGTGTATGAGCAGTTCTTC.

The V gene is TRBV18, the J gene TRBJ2-5; D is unclear. The CDR3 sequence is 14 residues long. Germline V lookup: CDR1 KGHSH, CDR2 LQKENI. The V gene lost 2 bases and the J gene lost 7 bases, with 14 bases spanning the gap. This chain's CDR3 is CASSPSTPCVTQYF. The CDR3 DNA reads TGTGCCAGCTCACCATCGACGCCTTGTGTGACCCAGTACTTC. Combining the CDR3 with reference TRBV18 and TRBJ2-5 gives the whole variable domain NAGVMQNPRHLVRRRGQEARLRCSPMKGHSHVYWYRQLPEEGLKFMVYLQKENIIDESGMPKERFSAEFPKEGPSILRIQQVVRGDSAAYFCASSPSTPCVTQYFGPGTRLLVL.

The rearrangement joins TRBV4-3 to TRBJ2-1; 7 nucleotides line up with TRBD2. Germline assignment: CDR1 LGHNA and CDR2 YSLEER. This CDR3 spans 17 amino acids. V lost 4 bases and J lost 4; bases outside the gene matches: 13. The CDR3, as DNA: TGCGCCAGCAGCCCACATCTACTAGCGCCCAAATACAATGAGCAGTTCTTC. It translates to CASSPHLLAPKYNEQFF.

V gene TRBV28 combines with J gene TRBJ2-7; no definite D call. With 2 bases removed from V and 4 bases from J, the gap between germline ends came to 6 bases. The CDR3 loop spans 12 amino acids. Germline CDR1 MDHEN, CDR2 SYDVKM. The CDR3 DNA reads as TGTGCCAGCAGTTTACTCAGTTACGAGCAGTACTTC. This translates into CASSLLSYEQYF. The full variable domain, rest sourced from reference TRBV28 and TRBJ2-7, is DVKVTQSSRYLVKRTGEKVFLECVQDMDHENMFWYRQDPGLGLRLIYFSYDVKMKEKGDIPEGYSVSREKKERFSLILESASTNQTSMYLCASSLLSYEQYFGPGTRLTVT.

The chain recombines TRBV27 with TRBJ2-4; no reliable D call. CDR3 size: 18 residues. V shed 2 bases and J shed 2 bases, with 19 bases lying between them. CDR1 MNHEY and CDR2 SMNVEV come from the germline V gene (reference sequence). For the CDR3, the DNA is TGTGCCAGCAGTTTAATGTCCTTGCCGAAAGGGACCAAAAACATTCAGTACTTC. As protein: CASSLMSLPKGTKNIQYF.

This chain links TRBV5-6 with TRBJ2-3, with 8 bases matching TRBD1. The germline gives CDR1 SGHDT, CDR2 YYEEEE. This CDR3 region has 14 residues. Unmatched junction bases numbered 3, after V lost 0 bases and J lost 6 bases. The CDR3 nucleotides are TGTGCCAGCAGCTTGGATTCAGGGGGCGATACGCAGTATTTT. It yields the protein CASSLDSGGDTQYF.

The chain carries TRBV7-6 and TRBJ2-3; unclear D gene. CDR3 length: 12 residues. V was clipped by 4 bases and J by 5 bases, with 7 bases between them. Germline-derived CDR1 and CDR2 are SGHVS and FNYEAQ. CDR3 nucleotides: TGTGCCAGCAGCTCGGGTGAAGATACGCAGTATTTT. Protein sequence: CASSSGEDTQYF.

J is TRBJ2-4 and V is TRBV29-1, with D possibly being TRBD1 (5 bases). Looked up from germline, CDR1 is SQVTM and CDR2 is ANQGSEA. This CDR3 is built from 15 residues. With 2 bases removed from V and 1 base from J, the gap between germline ends came to 12 bases. The CDR3 coding sequence is TGCAGCGTTGAACCCGTGCAGGGCGCCAAAAACATTCAGTACTTC. Translation: CSVEPVQGAKNIQYF.

CDR3 residues: CASSEIGGYTF. The CDR3 DNA reads as TGTGCCAGCAGTGAAATTGGGGGCTACACCTTC. The V and J genes are TRBV6-1 and TRBJ1-2; unclear D gene. The CDR3 extends over 11 amino acids. The germline CDR1 and CDR2 sequences are MNHNS and SASEGT. The V end lost 2 bases, the J end lost 8 bases, and 6 bases lay between the germline ends.

About this clone itself: Other DNA variants within this sample encode the same CDR3. DNA for the CDR3: TGTGCCAGCAGCCCCCGGGACAGCTCCTACGAGCAGTACTTC. Protein product: CASSPRDSSYEQYF. J is TRBJ2-7 and V is TRBV27; 7 bases are shared with TRBD1. The V and J ends lost 6 bases and 0 bases, in that order; junction bases with no gene match: 5. The CDR3 has 14 residues. The V gene's germline CDR1 is MNHEY and CDR2 SMNVEV (reference sequence).